Listed below are T cell receptor beta chains from one sample, sequenced in a study of immune cell composition in non-small cell lung cancer. Data came from immunoSEQ multiplex PCR; TCRdb stores just in-frame clones and leaves some out. The data show several thousand clones, roughly 80% seen once. Sample: non-adjacent lung tissue. These receptors were taken from a human donor with non-small cell lung cancer. Each CDR3 is given with its conserved first and last residue. Fields, in order: V gene, clone size, J gene, CDR3 length, D gene, CDR3 DNA, CDR3 protein. A D gene is named only where the DNA matches it firmly. Size is omitted from some rows. Given values are once, few, many or a class for expanded clones.

>TRBV11-2|.|TRBJ2-7|14|.
TGTGCCAGCAGCCCCGGGACCCGCTCCTACGAGCAGTACTTC
CASSPGTRSYEQYF
>TRBV13|.|TRBJ2-7|20|TRBD2
TGTGCCAGCAGCCCGGCCCGGGGTCGAGCTAGCGGGAAGAGCTCCTACGAGCAGTACTTC
CASSPARGRASGKSSYEQYF
>TRBV4-2|.|TRBJ2-5|16|TRBD2
TGTGCCAGCAGCAACTTCGGTAGCGGGAGTGGGGAGACCCAGTACTTC
CASSNFGSGSGETQYF
>TRBV7-2|.|TRBJ1-1|14|.
TGTGCCAGCAGCTTAGCCAACCTTAACACTGAAGCTTTCTTT
CASSLANLNTEAFF
>TRBV2|few|TRBJ2-2|13|.
TGTGCCAGCAGTGAAGTAGTAGGCCGGGAGCTGTTTTTT
CASSEVVGRELFF
>TRBV18|.|TRBJ1-1|14|.
TGTGCCAGCTCCCCAGACGGACTGGGGTCTGAAGCTTTCTTT
CASSPDGLGSEAFF
>TRBV28|.|TRBJ1-2|14|.
TGTGCCAGCAGTTTGGGGGCCCATCTCTATGGCTACACCTTC
CASSLGAHLYGYTF
>TRBV18|once|TRBJ1-4|13|.
TGTGCCAGCTCACCGACAGCTAATGAAAAACTGTTTTTT
CASSPTANEKLFF
>TRBV5-1|.|TRBJ1-6|16|TRBD1
TGCGCCAGCAGGCAAACACCGGGACAGGGAAATTCACCCCTCCACTTT
CASRQTPGQGNSPLHF
>TRBV28|.|TRBJ1-1|14|.
TGTGCCAGCAGTTCCCCGGGGCGGGGGAATGAAGCTTTCTTT
CASSSPGRGNEAFF
>TRBV6-1|once|TRBJ1-1|16|.
TGTGCCAGCAGTGAAGGCCCAGTTTGGGGGAACACTGAAGCTTTCTTT
CASSEGPVWGNTEAFF
>TRBV5-1|.|TRBJ2-3|16|.
TGCGCCAGCAGCTTGGGACAGGGAGGGGGCACAGATACGCAGTATTTT
CASSLGQGGGTDTQYF
>TRBV7-2|.|TRBJ2-1|17|TRBD1
TGTGCCAGCAGCTTAGCCCCGACAGGGAACTCCTACAATGAGCAGTTCTTC
CASSLAPTGNSYNEQFF
>TRBV19|once|TRBJ1-1|13|.
TGTGCCAGTAAGTTCGGTGCGAACACTGAAGCTTTCTTT
CASKFGANTEAFF
>TRBV7-9|.|TRBJ1-6|13|.
TGTGCCCTGGGGAAGGAGGAAGGATCACCCCTCCACTTT
CALGKEEGSPLHF
>TRBV19|.|TRBJ1-2|17|TRBD1
TGTGCCAGTAGTATGGGGGACAGCCAGTTAATGAACTATGGCTACACCTTC
CASSMGDSQLMNYGYTF
>TRBV29-1|.|TRBJ1-1|12|.
TGCAGCGTTGTTGTCGGAGACACTGAAGCTTTCTTT
CSVVVGDTEAFF
>TRBV14|.|TRBJ2-1|16|TRBD2
TGTGCCAGCAGCGGACTAGCGGGAGGGTCCTACAATGAGCAGTTCTTC
CASSGLAGGSYNEQFF
>TRBV4-2|.|TRBJ2-1|17|TRBD2
TGTGCCAGCAGCCATACTGCGGGAGGGAGTTCCTACAATGAGCAGTTCTTC
CASSHTAGGSSYNEQFF
>TRBV15|few|TRBJ2-5|16|.
TGTGCCACCAGCAGAGAGCGGGGAGGAGGCGGGGAGACCCAGTACTTC
CATSRERGGGGETQYF
>TRBV19|.|TRBJ2-7|12|.
TGTGCCAGTAGAGGAGACGCCAACGAGCAGTACTTC
CASRGDANEQYF
>TRBV4-1|.|TRBJ1-1|14|TRBD1
TGCGCCAGCAGCCACGGACAGGCGAACACTGAAGCTTTCTTT
CASSHGQANTEAFF
>TRBV6-1|.|TRBJ1-2|14|TRBD1
TGTGCCAGCGACTTGGGACAGGGGGTCGGTGGCTACACCTTC
CASDLGQGVGGYTF
>TRBV4-2|.|TRBJ1-6|17|.
TGTGCCAGCAGCCAAGCCATAAGGAGCTCCTATAATTCACCCCTCCACTTT
CASSQAIRSSYNSPLHF
>TRBV28|.|TRBJ2-2|14|.
TGTGCCAGCATCATGGGGGGGAACACCGGGGAGCTGTTTTTT
CASIMGGNTGELFF
>TRBV7-3|.|TRBJ2-5|15|TRBD1
TGTGCCAGCAGCTTATCGGACAGGGCTCATGAGACCCAGTACTTC
CASSLSDRAHETQYF
>TRBV28|few|TRBJ1-2|13|.
TGTGCCAGCAGCCCAGGGGATGGCTATGGCTACACCTTC
CASSPGDGYGYTF
>TRBV11-2|.|TRBJ2-6|15|.
TGTGCCAGCAGCTTCGGGGACTCTGGGGCCAACGTCCTGACTTTC
CASSFGDSGANVLTF
>TRBV14|.|TRBJ2-1|14|.
TGTGCCAGCAACCCCCTCCACTCCTACAATGAGCAGTTCTTC
CASNPLHSYNEQFF
>TRBV5-1|medium-sized|TRBJ1-2|13|.
TGCGCCAGCAGCCTCGACACTAACTATGGCTACACCTTC
CASSLDTNYGYTF
>TRBV27|.|TRBJ1-1|15|.
TGTGCCAGCAGTTTATTTCGGACGGCGAACACTGAAGCTTTCTTT
CASSLFRTANTEAFF
>TRBV10-3|.|TRBJ2-1|13|TRBD1
TGTGCCATGGGACAGGGGACCTACAATGAGCAGTTCTTC
CAMGQGTYNEQFF
>TRBV5-6|.|TRBJ2-7|17|TRBD2
TGTGCCAGCAGCTTTTTTTCCTCGACTAGCCGGACCTACGAGCAGTACTTC
CASSFFSSTSRTYEQYF
>TRBV7-3|.|TRBJ2-5|13|TRBD2
TGTGCCAGCAGCTTCAGGGAGGGGGAGACCCAGTACTTC
CASSFREGETQYF
>TRBV18|once|TRBJ1-1|14|TRBD1
TGTGCCAGCTCACGGGACAGGAGTGGGCCTGAAGCTTTCTTT
CASSRDRSGPEAFF
>TRBV9|.|TRBJ2-5|16|TRBD1
TGTGCCAGCAGCGCCCTGGGACAGGGGGCATGGGAGACCCAGTACTTC
CASSALGQGAWETQYF
>TRBV6-5|.|TRBJ1-1|14|.
TGTGCCAGCAGTCCCTTCCGGTCAGACACTGAAGCTTTCTTT
CASSPFRSDTEAFF
>TRBV9|.|TRBJ2-3|17|.
TGTGCCAGCAGCGCGGGGGAGCTCCGATCTAGCACAGATACGCAGTATTTT
CASSAGELRSSTDTQYF
>TRBV29-1|.|TRBJ2-7|14|.
TGCAGCGTGCGAACTCTTAAGAGCCCCTACGAGCAGTACTTC
CSVRTLKSPYEQYF
>TRBV30|.|TRBJ2-1|14|.
TGTGCCTTCTCGGGACCACCAAACTACAATGAGCAGTTCTTC
CAFSGPPNYNEQFF
>TRBV30|.|TRBJ1-5|14|.
TGTGCCTGGAATCTGGGCAGCGGAAATCAGCCCCAGCATTTT
CAWNLGSGNQPQHF
>TRBV30|.|TRBJ2-1|14|.
TGTGCCTCCCAAGCCGGCTGGGGGGACAATGAGCAGTTCTTC
CASQAGWGDNEQFF
>TRBV5-5|.|TRBJ1-6|13|.
TGTGCCAGCAGCTGGGGTGCTAATTCACCCCTCCACTTT
CASSWGANSPLHF
>TRBV6-6|.|TRBJ1-1|13|.
TGTGCCAGCAGTTGGGGGCTGAACACTGAAGCTTTCTTT
CASSWGLNTEAFF
>TRBV7-9|few|TRBJ2-2|16|.
TGTGCCAGCAGCCGACTCCGGGGAGGCTATCCCGGGGAGCTGTTTTTT
CASSRLRGGYPGELFF
>TRBV6-1|.|TRBJ2-7|12|TRBD1
TGTGCCAGCAGTAGACAGGGAAACGAGCAGTACTTC
CASSRQGNEQYF
>TRBV7-9|.|TRBJ2-3|15|.
TGTGCCAGCAGCTCGACGGGATCGGGGTTCGATACGCAGTATTTT
CASSSTGSGFDTQYF
>TRBV29-1|.|TRBJ2-2|16|.
TGCAGCGTTGGGGAAGCGGGACAGTACCTAACCGGGGAGCTGTTTTTT
CSVGEAGQYLTGELFF
>TRBV15|.|TRBJ2-7|13|.
TGTGCCACCAGCAACAACCGGGGAGGCGAGCAGTACTTC
CATSNNRGGEQYF
>TRBV7-3|.|TRBJ2-5|13|TRBD1
TGTGCCAGCAGCCTAGGGACAGGGGAGACCCAGTACTTC
CASSLGTGETQYF
>TRBV9|.|TRBJ2-1|15|.
TGTGCCAGCAGCGTTAGCGGAATACCCTACAATGAGCAGTTCTTC
CASSVSGIPYNEQFF
>TRBV7-9|few|TRBJ1-6|12|.
TGTGCCAGCAGCTTTGGGAATTCACCCCTCCACTTT
CASSFGNSPLHF
>TRBV18|once|TRBJ1-1|12|.
TGTGCCAGCTCACCTGTGGACCTTGAAGCTTTCTTT
CASSPVDLEAFF
>TRBV28|few|TRBJ1-6|13|.
TGTGCCAGCAGTTTAAAGGATAATTCACCCCTCCACTTT
CASSLKDNSPLHF
>TRBV6-5|.|TRBJ1-1|13|.
TGTGCCAGCAGTCCCGGGACCTCCTTTGGAGCTTTCTTT
CASSPGTSFGAFF
>TRBV19|.|TRBJ2-1|12|.
TGTGCCAGTAGTCTTACGCGCAATGAGCAGTTCTTC
CASSLTRNEQFF
>TRBV6-6|.|TRBJ2-1|14|.
TGTGCCAGCAGTTACTCGGAGTGGTCGGGCGAGCAGTTCTTC
CASSYSEWSGEQFF
>TRBV9|.|TRBJ1-3|16|.
TGTGCCAGCAGCCTCCGACCTTCCCTGCGAGAAAACACCATATATTTT
CASSLRPSLRENTIYF
>TRBV14|.|TRBJ2-7|12|.
TGTGCCAGCAGCCACGAGGGGTACGAGCAGTACTTC
CASSHEGYEQYF
>TRBV5-1|few|TRBJ1-1|13|.
TGCGCCAGCAGCCGAGACGGCCCCACTGAAGCTTTCTTT
CASSRDGPTEAFF